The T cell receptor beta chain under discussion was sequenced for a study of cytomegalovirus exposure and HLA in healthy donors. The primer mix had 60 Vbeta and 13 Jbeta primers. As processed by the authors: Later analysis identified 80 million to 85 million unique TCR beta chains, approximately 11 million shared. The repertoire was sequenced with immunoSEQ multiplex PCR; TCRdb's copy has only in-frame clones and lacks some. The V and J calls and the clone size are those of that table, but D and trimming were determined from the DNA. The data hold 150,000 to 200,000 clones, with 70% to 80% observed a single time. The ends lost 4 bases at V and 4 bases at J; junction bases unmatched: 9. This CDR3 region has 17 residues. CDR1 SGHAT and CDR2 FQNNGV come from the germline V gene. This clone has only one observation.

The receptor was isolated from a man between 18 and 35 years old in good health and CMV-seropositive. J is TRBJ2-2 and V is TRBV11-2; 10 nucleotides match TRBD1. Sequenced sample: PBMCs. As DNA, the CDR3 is TGTGCCAGCAGCTCGCCGAGACAGGGGGCCCCCACCGGGGAGCTGTTTTTT. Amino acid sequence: CASSSPRQGAPTGELFF.